A selection of T cell receptor beta chains follows, all from one sample in a study of blood T cell repertoires in COVID-19. Some clones are missing from TCRdb's copy, which holds only in-frame ones; the method was immunoSEQ multiplex PCR. The table has under 200,000 clones, approximately 89% seen once. The sequenced material came from PBMCs or T cells enriched from blood (not recorded which). These receptors originate from a woman under 30 who had recovered from COVID-19. Each CDR3 is given with its conserved first and last residue. D genes are given only for firm matches. Not every row has a clone size; where given, it reads once, few, many or a size class.

V,J,size,D,DNA,CDR3
TRBV7-2,TRBJ2-3,-,TRBD2,TGTGCCAGCAGCTTAGGAAGGAGCGGGAGTATTTTGGATACGCAGTATTTT,CASSLGRSGSILDTQYF
TRBV11-2,TRBJ1-4,-,TRBD1,TGTGCCAGCAGCCCGGACAGGGGGCTATTGGGAAAACTGTTTTTT,CASSPDRGLLGKLFF
TRBV11-3,TRBJ2-2,-,TRBD1,TGTGCCAGCAGCTTAGGACAGGGACCGACCGGGGAGCTGTTTTTT,CASSLGQGPTGELFF
TRBV6-5,TRBJ2-7,-,TRBD2,TGTGCCAGCATTAAACTAGCGGGAGGACCGGGCGAGCAGTACTTC,CASIKLAGGPGEQYF
TRBV4-1,TRBJ2-7,-,-,TGCGCCAGCAGCCCCAACCTAGCGAACCGCTACGAGCAGTACTTC,CASSPNLANRYEQYF
TRBV28,TRBJ1-5,-,TRBD1,TGTGCCAGCAGTTGGGACAGGGCGCCCCTTAGCAATCAGCCCCAGCATTTT,CASSWDRAPLSNQPQHF
TRBV7-8,TRBJ1-2,-,-,TGTGCCAGCAGCTTAGCCCTCATGAGGGCCCCTAACTATGGCTACACCTTC,CASSLALMRAPNYGYTF
TRBV21-1,TRBJ2-7,-,-,TGTGCCAGCAGCAGAAGCGGGACTAGTGGTTGTCGCACCTACGAGCAGTACTTC,CASSRSGTSGCRTYEQYF
TRBV16,TRBJ2-7,-,TRBD1,TGTGCCAGCAGCCTTTCGGGACAGGGCGAGCAGTACTTC,CASSLSGQGEQYF
TRBV5-1,TRBJ1-5,few,TRBD1,TGCGCCAGCAGCCCACAGGGGGCAAATCAGCCCCAGCATTTT,CASSPQGANQPQHF
TRBV4-2,TRBJ2-3,-,TRBD2,TGTGCCAGCAGCCGACCCGGACTAGCGGTCACAGATACGCAGTATTTT,CASSRPGLAVTDTQYF
TRBV16,TRBJ1-4,once,-,TGTGCCAGCAGCCCCCCCGCGCAGGTGGTAAAACTGTTTTTT,CASSPPAQVVKLFF
TRBV3-1/TRBV3-2,TRBJ1-6,-,TRBD1,TGTGCCAGCAGCCAGGGGACAGGGGATAATTCACCCCTCCACTTT,CASSQGTGDNSPLHF
TRBV15,TRBJ1-5,-,TRBD1,TGTGCCACCAGCAGGACAGGGGCAAATCAGCCCCAGCATTTT,CATSRTGANQPQHF
TRBV2,TRBJ2-3,-,TRBD2,TGTGCCAGCAGAGTAGCGGGAGTGATCACAGATACGCAGTATTTT,CASRVAGVITDTQYF
TRBV18,TRBJ2-1,once,TRBD2,TGTGCCAGCTCACCACCGGCGGGGGTTATGCAAGGTGAGCAGTTCTTC,CASSPPAGVMQGEQFF
TRBV7-2,TRBJ2-7,-,-,TGTGCCAGCAGCTTAGTCAGGACAGCGTACGAGCAGTACTTC,CASSLVRTAYEQYF
TRBV4-3,TRBJ1-2,-,-,TGCGCCAGCAGCCAAGGTCACAGGTTATATGGCTACACCTTC,CASSQGHRLYGYTF
TRBV2,TRBJ2-5,-,-,TGTGCCAGCAGTGAAGCCCGCTGGGCAGGGGCTGGGGAGACCCAGTACTTC,CASSEARWAGAGETQYF
TRBV18,TRBJ1-6,-,TRBD1,TGTGCCAGCTCACCGGACAGGGGGCTGGGATCACCCCTCCACTTT,CASSPDRGLGSPLHF
TRBV5-1,TRBJ1-1,-,TRBD1,TGCGCCAGCAGCTCAACAGGGGGGGCCGGGGAAGCTTTCTTT,CASSSTGGAGEAFF
TRBV3-1/TRBV3-2,TRBJ1-2,-,TRBD1,TGTGCCAGCAGCCAAAAGTTCGACAGGGACTTCTATGGCTACACCTTC,CASSQKFDRDFYGYTF
TRBV20-1,TRBJ1-2,-,-,TGCAGTGCTAGAGATAGAAGTATTCACACCTTC,CSARDRSIHTF
TRBV27,TRBJ2-2,-,-,TGTGCCAGCAGTCCCTGGGAGATCGCGAACACCGGGGAGCTGTTTTTT,CASSPWEIANTGELFF
TRBV9,TRBJ2-7,-,-,TGTGCCAGCAGCCCCCCCGAGGGAAACGAGCAGTACTTC,CASSPPEGNEQYF
TRBV2,TRBJ1-1,-,-,TGTGCCAGCAGTGAGGAGGGGCCCGAAGCTTTCTTT,CASSEEGPEAFF
TRBV11-2,TRBJ2-3,-,TRBD2,TGTGCCAGCAGCTTAGACCCGACTAGCGGGAAGACAGATACGCAGTATTTT,CASSLDPTSGKTDTQYF
TRBV3-1/TRBV3-2,TRBJ2-1,few,TRBD2,TGTGCCAGCAGCCAAGATTCTTGTGGGCTAGCGGGAGGGCCCCACAATGAGCAGTTCTTC,CASSQDSCGLAGGPHNEQFF
TRBV12-5,TRBJ2-1,once,-,TGTGCTAGTGGGTCGGGACTGAGCTCCTACAATGAGCAGTTCTTC,CASGSGLSSYNEQFF
TRBV7-9,TRBJ2-7,-,TRBD1,TGTGCCAGCAGCACCGGGACAGATAGCTCCTACGAGCAGTACTTC,CASSTGTDSSYEQYF
TRBV19,TRBJ1-6,-,-,TGTGCCAGTAGTATCCCCCCCATGAATTCACCCCTCCACTTT,CASSIPPMNSPLHF
TRBV9,TRBJ2-1,-,TRBD2,TGTGCCAGCAGCAAGGGACTAGAGGGCGATGAGCAGTTCTTC,CASSKGLEGDEQFF
TRBV15,TRBJ1-1,-,-,TGTGCCACCAGCAGAGTGAGCAGGGTCGGGAACACTGAAGCTTTCTTT,CATSRVSRVGNTEAFF
TRBV7-4,TRBJ2-6,-,-,TGTGCCAGCAGCTTCCCTCCCTCTGTGTCCTCTGGGGCCAACGTCCTGACTTTC,CASSFPPSVSSGANVLTF
TRBV6-5,TRBJ2-3,-,-,TGTGCCAGCAGTTACGGGCTAGCCGTAAACACAGATACGCAGTATTTT,CASSYGLAVNTDTQYF
TRBV4-1,TRBJ2-1,-,-,TGCGCCAGCAGCCAATTGCCCCCTATCGACAACAATGAGCAGTTCTTC,CASSQLPPIDNNEQFF
TRBV14,TRBJ2-7,-,TRBD2,TGTGCCAGCAGCCGAGGTAGGCTAGCGGCCTACGAGCAGTACTTC,CASSRGRLAAYEQYF